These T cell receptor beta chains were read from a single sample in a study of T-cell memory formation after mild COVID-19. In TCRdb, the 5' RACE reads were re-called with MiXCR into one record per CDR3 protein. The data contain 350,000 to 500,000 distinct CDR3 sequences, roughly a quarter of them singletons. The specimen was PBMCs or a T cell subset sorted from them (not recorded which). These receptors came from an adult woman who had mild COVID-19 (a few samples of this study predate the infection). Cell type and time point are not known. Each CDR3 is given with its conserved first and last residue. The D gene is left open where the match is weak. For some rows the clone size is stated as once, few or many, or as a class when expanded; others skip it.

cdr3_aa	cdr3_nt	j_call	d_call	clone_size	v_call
CASRSGSGNTIYF	TGTGCCAGCAGATCAGGCTCTGGAAACACCATATATTTT	TRBJ1-3	NA	NA	TRBV7-2
CASSSSTTSGGDEQYF	TGCGCCAGCAGCTCCTCTACTACTAGCGGAGGAGACGAGCAGTACTTC	TRBJ2-7	TRBD2	few	TRBV5-1
CASSLAGEEQYF	TGTGCCAGCAGCTTAGCGGGGGAGGAGCAGTACTTC	TRBJ2-7	NA	NA	TRBV13
CASSQDGVGYQPQHF	TGTGCCAGCAGCCAAGATGGGGTCGGCTATCAGCCCCAGCATTTT	TRBJ1-5	NA	few	TRBV3-1
CSAPKGGKETQYF	TGCAGTGCCCCGAAGGGAGGGAAGGAGACCCAGTACTTC	TRBJ2-5	TRBD2	NA	TRBV20-1
CASSAIPSGSSYNEQFF	TGTGCCAGCAGCGCGATCCCTAGCGGGTCTTCCTACAATGAGCAGTTCTTC	TRBJ2-1	TRBD2	NA	TRBV9
CASSPTSWETQYF	TGTGCCAGCAGCCCGACTAGTTGGGAGACCCAGTACTTC	TRBJ2-5	NA	few	TRBV7-6
CATSNRDGFYEQYF	TGTGCCACCAGCAACCGGGACGGTTTCTACGAGCAGTACTTC	TRBJ2-7	NA	few	TRBV15
CASSQDLGHYTGELFF	TGTGCCAGCAGCCAAGACTTGGGACATTACACCGGGGAGCTGTTTTTT	TRBJ2-2	NA	NA	TRBV14
CASSVGQATGELFF	TGTGCCAGCAGTGTCGGGCAGGCCACCGGGGAGCTGTTTTTT	TRBJ2-2	NA	few	TRBV6-1
CASSTSTGKQETQYF	TGTGCCAGCTCAACTAGCACAGGGAAACAAGAGACCCAGTACTTC	TRBJ2-5	NA	NA	TRBV18
CASSVYASSSLSSYEQYF	TGTGCCAGCAGCGTATACGCTAGCAGCTCCCTCAGCTCCTACGAGCAGTACTTC	TRBJ2-7	NA	few	TRBV9
CASRVQGPGELFF	TGTGCCAGTAGGGTACAGGGACCCGGGGAGCTGTTTTTT	TRBJ2-2	NA	few	TRBV19
CASQGARDEKLFF	TGCGCCAGCCAGGGTGCGAGGGATGAAAAACTGTTTTTT	TRBJ1-4	NA	NA	TRBV4-1
CASSPMAERILGEKLFF	TGTGCCAGCAGTCCAATGGCGGAGCGGATATTAGGTGAAAAACTGTTTTTT	TRBJ1-4	NA	NA	TRBV12-3/TRBV12-4
CASSPRGGYTEAFF	TGTGCCAGCAGCCCGCGGGGAGGGTATACTGAAGCTTTCTTT	TRBJ1-1	NA	NA	TRBV7-6
CASSFGTGLNNEQFF	TGTGCCAGCAGCTTCGGGACAGGGTTAAACAATGAGCAGTTCTTC	TRBJ2-1	TRBD1	once	TRBV7-9
CASSRLGVPYNEQFF	TGTGCCAGCAGCCGTCTGGGGGTCCCCTACAATGAGCAGTTCTTC	TRBJ2-1	NA	NA	TRBV11-2
CASSLTGRDTEAFF	TGTGCCAGCAGTCTTACGGGACGGGACACTGAAGCTTTCTTT	TRBJ1-1	NA	NA	TRBV12-3/TRBV12-4
CSARTTGTSGNTIYF	TGCAGTGCTAGAACTACCGGGACCTCTGGAAACACCATATATTTT	TRBJ1-3	NA	NA	TRBV20-1
CASSRGGTANYNEQFF	TGTGCCAGCAGCCGCGGGGGGACAGCGAATTACAATGAGCAGTTCTTC	TRBJ2-1	NA	few	TRBV5-4
CSVEGLAGQETQYF	TGCAGCGTTGAGGGACTAGCGGGACAAGAGACCCAGTACTTC	TRBJ2-5	TRBD2	NA	TRBV29-1
CASSRDRGSSGANVLTF	TGTGCCAGCAGTCGGGACAGGGGCAGCTCTGGGGCCAACGTCCTGACTTTC	TRBJ2-6	TRBD1	many	TRBV6-6
CASSPNGGGTDTQYF	TGTGCCAGCAGCCCGAACGGGGGAGGGACAGATACGCAGTATTTT	TRBJ2-3	TRBD2	NA	TRBV4-2
CASSHGQTYNSPLHF	TGTGCCAGCAGTCATGGACAGACTTATAATTCACCCCTCCACTTT	TRBJ1-6	NA	once	TRBV12-3/TRBV12-4
CAARGGPNEQFF	TGTGCCGCCAGGGGAGGGCCAAATGAGCAGTTCTTC	TRBJ2-1	NA	once	TRBV27
CASSSARDSQETQYF	TGTGCCAGCAGCTCCGCCCGGGACAGCCAAGAGACCCAGTACTTC	TRBJ2-5	TRBD1	NA	TRBV11-3
CASSKIEVSTDTQYF	TGCGCCAGCAGTAAAATTGAGGTCTCCACAGATACGCAGTATTTT	TRBJ2-3	NA	few	TRBV5-1
CASSRLALAMDEQYF	TGTGCCAGTAGTCGGCTAGCGCTGGCGATGGACGAGCAGTACTTC	TRBJ2-7	NA	NA	TRBV19
CASSQGISRTNEKLFF	TGCGCCAGCAGCCAAGGGATCTCCCGTACTAATGAAAAACTGTTTTTT	TRBJ1-4	NA	NA	TRBV5-1
CASSSGSAGSTDTQYF	TGCGCCAGCAGTTCCGGGTCCGCCGGTAGCACAGATACGCAGTATTTT	TRBJ2-3	NA	NA	TRBV5-1
CASSFMGNYEQYF	TGTGCCAGCAGTTTTATGGGAAACTACGAGCAGTACTTC	TRBJ2-7	NA	few	TRBV6-5
CASTRRAGDDEQFF	TGCGCCAGCACCAGGCGGGCAGGGGACGATGAGCAGTTCTTC	TRBJ2-1	NA	NA	TRBV5-1
CASLVQGTGANVLTF	TGTGCCAGCCTAGTCCAGGGAACTGGGGCCAACGTCCTGACTTTC	TRBJ2-6	NA	few	TRBV6-6
CANQGNTGELFF	TGTGCCAACCAGGGAAACACCGGGGAGCTGTTTTTT	TRBJ2-2	NA	NA	TRBV10-3
CASSSTIGTAANEQFF	TGTGCCAGCTCAAGTACCATAGGTACCGCGGCTAATGAGCAGTTCTTC	TRBJ2-1	NA	NA	TRBV18
CASRRDGVADTQYF	TGTGCCAGCAGACGGGATGGGGTCGCAGATACGCAGTATTTT	TRBJ2-3	NA	few	TRBV6-5
CASSPGDTRSYEQYF	TGCGCCAGCAGCCCAGGGGACACTCGCTCCTACGAGCAGTACTTC	TRBJ2-7	NA	NA	TRBV5-1
CASRLTGTQYF	TGTGCCAGCAGGTTGACTGGCACGCAGTATTTT	TRBJ2-3	NA	NA	TRBV28
CASSEEAGGASYTEAFF	TGTGCCAGCAGTGAAGAGGCAGGGGGAGCCTCTTACACTGAAGCTTTCTTT	TRBJ1-1	TRBD1	NA	TRBV6-1
CASSYDSSGGSGELFF	TGTGCCAGCAGTTACGACTCTAGCGGGGGGTCCGGGGAGCTGTTTTTT	TRBJ2-2	TRBD2	NA	TRBV6-5
CASSLSTSGGEARFYEQYF	TGTGCCAGCAGCTTAAGTACTAGCGGGGGGGAAGCCCGTTTCTACGAGCAGTACTTC	TRBJ2-7	TRBD2	NA	TRBV7-2
CASSYWGRGPLHF	TGTGCCAGCAGTTACTGGGGGCGGGGACCCCTCCACTTT	TRBJ1-6	NA	few	TRBV6-5
CASSSGTGPMNTEAFF	TGCGCCAGCAGCTCGGGGACAGGGCCGATGAACACTGAAGCTTTCTTT	TRBJ1-1	TRBD1	once	TRBV5-1
CSARPLAVYNEQFF	TGCAGTGCTAGACCCCTGGCAGTCTACAATGAGCAGTTCTTC	TRBJ2-1	NA	once	TRBV20-1
CASKASGGDTQYF	TGTGCCAGCAAGGCTAGCGGGGGAGATACGCAGTATTTT	TRBJ2-3	TRBD2	few	TRBV3-1
CSALADRTAYEQYF	TGCAGTGCTCTCGCCGACCGGACAGCCTACGAGCAGTACTTC	TRBJ2-7	NA	NA	TRBV20-1
CASSGGGRSTDTQYF	TGTGCCAGCAGCGGGGGTGGCCGAAGCACAGATACGCAGTATTTT	TRBJ2-3	NA	few	TRBV13
CASSLRSMNTEAFF	TGTGCCAGCAGCTTGCGGTCTATGAACACTGAAGCTTTCTTT	TRBJ1-1	NA	few	TRBV7-2